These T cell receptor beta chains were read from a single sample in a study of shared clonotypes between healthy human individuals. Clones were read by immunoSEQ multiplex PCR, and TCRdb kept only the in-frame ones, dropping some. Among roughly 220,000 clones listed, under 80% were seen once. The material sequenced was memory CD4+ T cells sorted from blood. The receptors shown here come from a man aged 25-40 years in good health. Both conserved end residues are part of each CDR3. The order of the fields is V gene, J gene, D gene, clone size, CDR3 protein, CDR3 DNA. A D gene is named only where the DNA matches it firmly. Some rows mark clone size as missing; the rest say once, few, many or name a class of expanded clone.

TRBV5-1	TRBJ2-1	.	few	CASSSYGDGPYNEQFF	TGCGCCAGCAGCTCGTACGGGGACGGACCCTACAATGAGCAGTTCTTC
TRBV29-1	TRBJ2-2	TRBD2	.	CSVGASGRNTGELFF	TGCAGCGTTGGGGCTAGCGGGAGGAACACCGGGGAGCTGTTTTTT
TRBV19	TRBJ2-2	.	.	CASSIRQTTGELFF	TGTGCCAGTAGTATTAGGCAGACGACCGGGGAGCTGTTTTTT
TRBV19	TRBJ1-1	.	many	CASSVWGLDTEAFF	TGTGCCAGTAGTGTTTGGGGGCTGGACACTGAAGCTTTCTTT
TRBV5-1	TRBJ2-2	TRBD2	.	CASSLDGTITGELFF	TGCGCCAGCAGCTTGGATGGGACTATCACCGGGGAGCTGTTTTTT
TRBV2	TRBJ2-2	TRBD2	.	CASSRLMGGITGELFF	TGTGCCAGCAGCAGACTAATGGGGGGGATCACCGGGGAGCTGTTTTTT
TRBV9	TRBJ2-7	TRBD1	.	CASSARQGESYEQYF	TGTGCCAGCAGCGCCCGTCAGGGGGAATCCTACGAGCAGTACTTC
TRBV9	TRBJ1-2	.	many	CASSSRTESNYGYTF	TGTGCCAGCAGCTCAAGGACAGAATCTAACTATGGCTACACCTTC
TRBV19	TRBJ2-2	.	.	CASSPPPSGGPGELFF	TGTGCCAGTAGCCCACCCCCCTCTGGAGGGCCCGGGGAGCTGTTTTTT
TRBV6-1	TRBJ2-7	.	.	CASSEGRADEQYF	TGTGCCAGCAGTGAAGGTAGGGCCGACGAGCAGTACTTC
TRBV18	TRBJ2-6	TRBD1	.	CASAPGQRSGANVLTF	TGTGCCAGCGCTCCGGGACAGCGTTCTGGGGCCAACGTCCTGACTTTC
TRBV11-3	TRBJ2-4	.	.	CASSPDPKDIQYF	TGTGCCAGCAGCCCTGATCCCAAGGACATTCAGTACTTC
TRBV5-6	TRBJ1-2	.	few	CASSSVTNTHYGYTF	TGTGCCAGCAGCTCCGTAACAAACACTCACTATGGCTACACCTTC
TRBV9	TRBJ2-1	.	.	CASSDGPTWYNEQFF	TGTGCCAGCAGCGACGGCCCTACGTGGTACAATGAGCAGTTCTTC
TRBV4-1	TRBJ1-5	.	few	CASSQDDGYQPQHF	TGCGCCAGCAGCCAAGATGACGGGTATCAGCCCCAGCATTTT
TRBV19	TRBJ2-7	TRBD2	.	CASSLRLAGGYEQYF	TGTGCCAGTAGTCTCAGACTAGCGGGAGGGTACGAGCAGTACTTC
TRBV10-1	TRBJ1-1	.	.	CASSEFGAGNTEAFF	TGCGCCAGCAGTGAGTTCGGGGCGGGGAACACTGAAGCTTTCTTT
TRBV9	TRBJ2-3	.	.	CASSAKAVSGTDTQYF	TGTGCCAGCAGCGCCAAAGCCGTAAGCGGTACAGATACGCAGTATTTT
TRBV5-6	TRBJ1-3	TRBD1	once	CASSSINRDSRSGNTIYF	TGTGCCAGCAGCTCAATTAACCGGGACAGCCGCTCTGGAAACACCATATATTTT
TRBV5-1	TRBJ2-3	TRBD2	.	CASRRGGGSGDTQYF	TGCGCCAGCAGGCGGGGAGGCGGGAGTGGAGATACGCAGTATTTT
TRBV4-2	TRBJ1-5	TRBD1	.	CASSQSTGWSNQPQHF	TGTGCCAGCAGCCAATCGACAGGGTGGAGCAATCAGCCCCAGCATTTT
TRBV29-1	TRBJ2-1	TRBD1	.	CSVEDTGQGARNEQFF	TGCAGCGTTGAAGACACGGGACAGGGGGCTAGGAATGAGCAGTTCTTC
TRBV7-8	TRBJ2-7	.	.	CASSLSSFSSYEQYF	TGTGCCAGCAGCTTAAGTTCTTTCTCCTCCTACGAGCAGTACTTC
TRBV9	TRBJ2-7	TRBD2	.	CASSSGLGPYEQYF	TGTGCCAGCAGCTCCGGACTAGGTCCCTACGAGCAGTACTTC
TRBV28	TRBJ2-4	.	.	CASRFRDSLTKNIQYF	TGTGCCAGCAGGTTCCGGGACTCCCTAACCAAAAACATTCAGTACTTC
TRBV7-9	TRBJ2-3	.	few	CASSSSGLSTDTQYF	TGTGCCAGCAGCTCCTCGGGACTCAGCACAGATACGCAGTATTTT
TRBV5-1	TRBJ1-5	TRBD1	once	CASSIGQGDQPQHF	TGCGCCAGCAGCATCGGACAGGGGGATCAGCCCCAGCATTTT
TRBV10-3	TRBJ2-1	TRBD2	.	CAISDLRSGGDNEQFF	TGTGCCATCAGTGACCTCCGTAGCGGGGGGGACAATGAGCAGTTCTTC
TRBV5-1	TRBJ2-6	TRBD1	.	CASSSLPRDRMSSGANVLTF	TGCGCCAGCAGCTCGCTTCCCCGGGACAGGATGAGCTCTGGGGCCAACGTCCTGACTTTC
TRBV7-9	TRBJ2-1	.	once	CASSLAAGTDNEQFF	TGTGCCAGCAGCTTAGCGGCGGGCACAGACAATGAGCAGTTCTTC
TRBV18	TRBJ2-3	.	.	CASSPRGPGPIDTQYF	TGTGCCAGCTCACCACGAGGCCCGGGTCCGATAGATACGCAGTATTTT
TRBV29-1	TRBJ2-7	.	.	CSVQGSYEQYF	TGCAGCGTTCAGGGGTCCTACGAGCAGTACTTC
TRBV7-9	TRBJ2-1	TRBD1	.	CASSARQGAHLYNEQFF	TGTGCCAGCAGCGCCAGACAGGGGGCGCATCTCTACAATGAGCAGTTCTTC
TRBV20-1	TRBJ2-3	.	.	CSAQPGDTQYF	TGCAGTGCCCAACCGGGGGATACGCAGTATTTT
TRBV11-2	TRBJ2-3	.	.	CASSLDHTNTDTQYF	TGTGCCAGCAGCTTAGACCACACTAACACGGATACGCAGTATTTT
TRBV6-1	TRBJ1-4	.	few	CASSEAGHGSEGLFF	TGTGCCAGCAGTGAAGCAGGCCACGGATCAGAAGGGCTGTTTTTT
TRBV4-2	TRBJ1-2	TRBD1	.	CASSLSGTGYGYTF	TGTGCCAGCAGCCTCTCCGGGACAGGGTATGGCTACACCTTC
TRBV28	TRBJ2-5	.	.	CASSLGREETQYF	TGTGCCAGCAGTTTAGGAAGGGAAGAGACCCAGTACTTC
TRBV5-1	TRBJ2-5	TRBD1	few	CASSGHGQGKRETQYF	TGCGCCAGCAGCGGGCACGGACAGGGAAAACGAGAGACCCAGTACTTC
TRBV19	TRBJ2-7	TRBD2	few	CASSWLAGAGDEQYF	TGTGCCAGTAGTTGGCTAGCGGGAGCGGGAGACGAGCAGTACTTC
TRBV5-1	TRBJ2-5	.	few	CASSLGGSPGETQYF	TGCGCCAGCAGCTTGGGAGGCTCCCCAGGGGAGACCCAGTACTTC
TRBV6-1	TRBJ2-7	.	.	CASSEQQLEREQYF	TGTGCCAGCAGTGAACAACAGTTGGAACGCGAGCAGTACTTC
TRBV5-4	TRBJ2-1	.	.	CASSLSVGQYNEQFF	TGTGCCAGCAGCTTATCCGTTGGACAGTACAATGAGCAGTTCTTC
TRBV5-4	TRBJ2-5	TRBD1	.	CASSPGTDQETQYF	TGTGCCAGCAGCCCTGGGACAGACCAAGAGACCCAGTACTTC
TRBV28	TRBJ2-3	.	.	CASSISTDTQYF	TGTGCCAGCAGTATTAGCACAGATACGCAGTATTTT
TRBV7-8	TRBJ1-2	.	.	CASSRRAVGTWNNYGYTF	TGTGCCAGCAGCCGCCGAGCCGTTGGGACCTGGAATAACTATGGCTACACCTTC
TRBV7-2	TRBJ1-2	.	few	CASSLFVSSGYTF	TGTGCCAGCAGCTTATTCGTGTCCTCGGGCTACACCTTC
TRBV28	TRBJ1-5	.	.	CASSYPGPGVNQPQHF	TGTGCCAGCAGTTACCCAGGGCCAGGGGTCAATCAGCCCCAGCATTTT
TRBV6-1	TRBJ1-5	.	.	CASSRSNQPQHF	TGTGCCAGCTCGCGGAGCAATCAGCCCCAGCATTTT
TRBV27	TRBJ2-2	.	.	CASSPLIGVGTGELFF	TGTGCCAGCAGTCCCCTTATTGGGGTGGGAACCGGGGAGCTGTTTTTT
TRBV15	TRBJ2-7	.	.	CATSRDPGGQTDEQYF	TGTGCCACCAGCAGAGATCCCGGGGGGCAAACGGATGAGCAGTACTTC
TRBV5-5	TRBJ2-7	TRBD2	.	CASSLELAGASEQYF	TGTGCCAGCAGCTTGGAACTAGCGGGAGCCTCCGAGCAGTACTTC
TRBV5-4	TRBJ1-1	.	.	CASSLVQPQGMNTEAFF	TGTGCCAGCAGCTTGGTGCAGCCTCAAGGGATGAACACTGAAGCTTTCTTT